This T cell receptor (beta chain) is drawn from a study of long-term antiretroviral therapy in people with HIV. An immunoSEQ assay, version v3.0, was performed at survey level. Libraries were prepared by immunoSEQ multiplex PCR; TCRdb keeps only in-frame clonotypes and omits some of them. The profile shows 20,000 to 25,000 clones, around four fifths of them singletons. Study-wide results and limits: Increased diversity was seen after ART, yet it remained lower than in transplant donor controls.

A remark on this clone: Its specificity is not known.

V lost 4 bases and J lost 2, with 9 bases in between. Germline-derived CDR1 and CDR2 are SGHTS and YDEGEE. The CDR3 spans 14 residues. The chain recombines TRBV5-8 with TRBJ2-2, with a possible D match to TRBD1 (6 bases). The specimen comprised unsorted PBMCs, sampled 1.6 years after starting antiretroviral therapy. This clonotype was sampled from a middle-aged man with HIV. DNA of the CDR3: TGTGCCAGCAGCCCGGGACACAACACCGGGGAGCTGTTTTTT. Translated, it gives CASSPGHNTGELFF.